Listed below are T cell receptor beta chains from one sample, sequenced in a study of cytomegalovirus exposure and HLA in healthy donors. Sequenced by immunoSEQ multiplex PCR; TCRdb stores in-frame clones only, minus some. The table shows 150,000 to 200,000 clones, with approximately 85% occurring only once. Sequencing was done on a sample of PBMCs. The receptor set was obtained from a woman aged 18-29 years in good health and CMV-seronegative. Each CDR3 is given with its conserved first and last residue. D genes are given only for firm matches. Not every row has a clone size; where given, it reads once, few, many or a size class.

clone_size,d_call,v_call,j_call,cdr3_nt,cdr3_aa
NA,TRBD1,TRBV19,TRBJ1-2,TGTGCCAGTAGCCTCACAGGGGGCGCGGGGAACTATGGCTACACCTTC,CASSLTGGAGNYGYTF
NA,NA,TRBV9,TRBJ1-2,TGTGCCAGCAGCCTGAGGACAGCGGATGGCTACACCTTC,CASSLRTADGYTF
NA,TRBD2,TRBV6-5,TRBJ2-7,TGTGCCAGCAGTCCCCCGTTATGGGGGGGCGAGCAGTACTTC,CASSPPLWGGEQYF
NA,TRBD2,TRBV5-8,TRBJ2-3,TGTGCCAGCAGCTTGGTGGCGGGGAGACTAGCTGGCACAGATACGCAGTATTTT,CASSLVAGRLAGTDTQYF
NA,TRBD1,TRBV6-1,TRBJ1-1,TGTGCCAGCAGTGCGAGACGGGACAGGGGGCAGGCTGAAGCTTTCTTT,CASSARRDRGQAEAFF
NA,TRBD1,TRBV18,TRBJ1-1,TGTGCCAGCTCACCCGGACAGGGGCGCACTGAAGCTTTCTTT,CASSPGQGRTEAFF
NA,TRBD2,TRBV11-3,TRBJ2-3,TGTGCCAGCAGCCTTGGGACTAGCGGGAGTGAGGATACGCAGTATTTT,CASSLGTSGSEDTQYF
NA,NA,TRBV10-2,TRBJ2-3,TGCGCCAGCAGTGAGTCCGCCTCTAGTGCTAGCACAGATACGCAGTATTTT,CASSESASSASTDTQYF
NA,NA,TRBV18,TRBJ2-7,TGTGCCAGCTCACCACCCGACAGCTACGAGCAGTACTTC,CASSPPDSYEQYF
NA,NA,TRBV6-5,TRBJ1-1,TGTGCCAGCAGTTACTCGGGCAGGCCCCCTACTGAAGCTTTCTTT,CASSYSGRPPTEAFF
NA,NA,TRBV6-5,TRBJ2-7,TGTGCCAGCAGCGTGACTGGAATCCTCCCCTACGAGCAGTACTTC,CASSVTGILPYEQYF
NA,TRBD1,TRBV7-9,TRBJ1-2,TGTGCCCCCTCTAGGGGGCTAAATGGCTACACCTTC,CAPSRGLNGYTF
NA,TRBD1,TRBV7-9,TRBJ1-5,TGTGCCAGCAGCTTACAGGGGGAAGGCAATCAGCCCCAGCATTTT,CASSLQGEGNQPQHF
NA,NA,TRBV5-6,TRBJ1-2,TGTGCCAGCAGCTTGCTGCGGACTAACTATGGCTACACCTTC,CASSLLRTNYGYTF
once,NA,TRBV21-1,TRBJ2-7,TGTGCCAGCAGCCGGGACAGGGACAACCGCTACGAGCAGTACTTC,CASSRDRDNRYEQYF
NA,TRBD2,TRBV2,TRBJ2-1,TGTGCCAGCAGTGATGAAGGGACTAGCGGGAGTAAGGATGAGCAGTTCTTC,CASSDEGTSGSKDEQFF
few,TRBD2,TRBV18,TRBJ2-1,TGTGCCAGCTGTAATCCGGGACTAGCAGTCGCTTGTGAGCAGTTCTTC,CASCNPGLAVACEQFF
NA,NA,TRBV6-5,TRBJ2-7,TGTGCCAGCAGTTACACGAGCGGCCGTTTCTACGAGCAGTACTTC,CASSYTSGRFYEQYF
once,TRBD1,TRBV7-6,TRBJ1-2,TGTGCCAGCAGCTTAGAGGCAGGGGGATATGGCTACACCTTC,CASSLEAGGYGYTF
NA,TRBD2,TRBV6-1,TRBJ2-2,TGTGCCAGCAGTGAAGAAGCGGGGGACACCGGGGAGCTGTTTTTT,CASSEEAGDTGELFF
many,NA,TRBV5-6,TRBJ1-1,TGTGCCAGCAGCTGGGGCCCAGGGGCTGGGACTGAAGCTTTCTTT,CASSWGPGAGTEAFF
NA,NA,TRBV9,TRBJ1-6,TGTGCCAGCAGCGTAGATGCTGAGCCTTCACCCCTCCACTTT,CASSVDAEPSPLHF
NA,NA,TRBV7-2,TRBJ2-1,TGTGCCAGCAGAGCACCAGAAAGGGGAGGTGACTACAATGAGCAGTTCTTC,CASRAPERGGDYNEQFF
once,NA,TRBV29-1,TRBJ1-1,TGCAGCGTTGGTCCCGCAGGGGAAGCTTTCTTT,CSVGPAGEAFF
NA,TRBD1,TRBV19,TRBJ1-1,TGTGCCAGTACCAAGACAGGGTTGAACACTGAAGCTTTCTTT,CASTKTGLNTEAFF
NA,TRBD2,TRBV19,TRBJ2-4,TGTGCCAGTAGTCTACGAAGCGGGGGGGAAGCCAAAAACATTCAGTACTTC,CASSLRSGGEAKNIQYF
NA,TRBD2,TRBV4-2,TRBJ2-1,TGTGCCAGCAGCCAAGATTATAGCGGGAGGTCCTACAATGAGCAGTTCTTC,CASSQDYSGRSYNEQFF
NA,NA,TRBV19,TRBJ1-4,TGTGCCAGTAGCCCGACAGTAGTAACTAATGAAAAACTGTTTTTT,CASSPTVVTNEKLFF
NA,NA,TRBV29-1,TRBJ2-7,TGCAGCGTTGAAGAATGGGGGGAAAGAACAGCCTACGAGCAGTACTTC,CSVEEWGERTAYEQYF
NA,TRBD2,TRBV5-1,TRBJ2-7,TGCGCCAGCAGCATGACCCCTAGCGGATGGCTCTACGAGCAGTACTTC,CASSMTPSGWLYEQYF